The present TCR beta chain was sequenced within a study of regulatory T cells in long-lasting Graves disease. Notes on the study in general: The sample size was small, and this may have reduced accuracy.

Time point specified: newly diagnosed GD, antithyroid drugs for less than 3 months. Extracted RNA from PBMCs served as the source of the TCR library. This clonotype came up many times. Its matching antigen is unknown. CDR3 regions were amplified by Arm-PCR using iRepertoire HTBI primers to build TCR beta libraries. In the study's own analysis: Sample data revealed under 75 TRBV and 12 to 15 TRBJ segments. Via MiXCR, TCRdb re-called the multiplex PCR reads, giving one row per CDR3 protein. The V and J calls and clone size come from TCRdb's table, not from the authors' own analysis. The sample lists hundreds of thousands of distinct CDR3 sequences; 16% were seen once. These same data were also listed under a study on T cells in Graves' hyperthyroidism and ophthalmopathy. This second report adds: The TCR CDR3 first-round RT-PCR relied on the HTBI primer set. Ophthalmopathy was told apart from stable hyperthyroidism by a 13 V-J model.

This sample comprised peripheral blood mononuclear cells (PBMCs), obtained at new diagnosis, from a patient treated with antithyroid drugs. The sequence derives from a woman under 40 with Graves disease.

The DNA for the CDR3 is TGTGCCAGCAGCGTAGACCTAGCCGGCAATGAGCAGTTCTTC. Translating gives CASSVDLAGNEQFF. The chain combines TRBV9 with TRBJ2-1; weak D call: TRBD2 (5 bases). The ends were cut back, 0 bases at V and 6 bases at J, with 10 bases in the middle. The CDR3 extends over 14 amino acids. Germline CDR1 SGDLS, CDR2 YYNGEE.